This TCR beta chain was captured by sequencing in a study of T cell repertoires in cytomegalovirus infection. Findings and caveats of the study: Cumulative frequency (of public TCR beta family members) identified carriers of CMV plus the relevant HLA.

Unmatched junction bases numbered 7, after V lost 2 bases and J lost 7 bases. This CDR3 is 14 amino acids long. CDR1 MNHNY and CDR2 SVGAGI come from the germline V gene (reference sequence). This clonotype has a handful of counts. Its target is unknown. TCRdb independently ran MiXCR on the reads; one entry per CDR3 protein. Among almost 500,000 distinct CDR3 sequences, around 11% were seen once, and the ten largest hold about 10%. The clonotype was recovered from a human donor in good health (CMV status not recorded). Some clones in this sample may be carry-over from other donors' samples. Sequences were obtained from PBMCs. The gene calls are TRBV6-6 and TRBJ2-5; 7 bases are shared with TRBD2. CDR3 coding DNA: TGTGCCAGCAGTTACCGAGACGGCGGGGGGACCCAGTACTTC. Residues: CASSYRDGGGTQYF.